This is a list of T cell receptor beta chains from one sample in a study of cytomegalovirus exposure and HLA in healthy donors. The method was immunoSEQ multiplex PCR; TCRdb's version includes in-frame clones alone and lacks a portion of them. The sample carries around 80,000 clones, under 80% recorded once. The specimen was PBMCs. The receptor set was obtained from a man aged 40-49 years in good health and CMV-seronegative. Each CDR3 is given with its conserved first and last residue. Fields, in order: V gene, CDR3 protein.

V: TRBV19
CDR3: CASRPGLGAYEQYF

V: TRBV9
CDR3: CASSRDFSLSYNEQFF

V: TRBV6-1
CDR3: CASSEPGQSIRTQHF

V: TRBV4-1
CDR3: CASSHFSGSAYEQYF

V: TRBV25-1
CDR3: CASRSNRNTEAFF

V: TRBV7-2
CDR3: CASSFTGGYEQYF

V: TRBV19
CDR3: CASSITSGRVETQYF

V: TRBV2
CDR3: CASSPAGVYHEQYF

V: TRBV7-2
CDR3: CASSYSGKVGELFF

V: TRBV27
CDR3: CASSSTGGSYNEQFF

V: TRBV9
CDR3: CASSGLGTGTNEKLFF

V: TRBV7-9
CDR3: CASSGRQGQETQYF

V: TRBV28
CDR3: CASSLRTGGVAEAFF

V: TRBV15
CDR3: CATSRGGTGGKYEQYF

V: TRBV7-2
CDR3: CASSLGSAAQYEQYF

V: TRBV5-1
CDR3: CASSFSGPPNTGELFF

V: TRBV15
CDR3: CATTSIQGNGNAIYF

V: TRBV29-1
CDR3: CSVEVGGGVGYTF

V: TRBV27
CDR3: CASSVRTGILFYGYTF

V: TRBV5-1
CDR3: CASSPTGTGGTDTQYF

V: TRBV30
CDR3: CAWSMTGRGTEAFF

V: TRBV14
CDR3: CASSQTSGMGEQYF